This TCR beta chain emerged from a study of chemoradiotherapy in HPV16-positive cancers (dated by TCRdb to 2022 to 2024). Study-level background: Candidate HPV-specific T-cell clones and common TCR motifs were defined through functional T-cell assays on cells from a couple of HPV16-positive patients. Whether T-cell immunity against the HPV oncoproteins E6 and E7 changes during chemoradiotherapy and whether survival is affected by this immunity were examined in the study. The candidate HPV-specific TCRs and motifs were then tracked in TCR repertoires from roughly 86 patients with HPV-related cancers. Overall results and qualifications from the work: Expansion of candidate HPV-specific clones and E7-related TCR motifs was observed in the tumor microenvironment during treatment, whereas no such expansion was observed for non-HPV-specific T cells. In HPV16-positive patients, expansion of HPV-responsive T cells during chemoradiotherapy was associated with improved recurrence-free survival. Only a couple of HPV16-positive patients were used to derive the functional definition of HPV-specific T cells, and the survival association was reported for HPV16-positive patients.

With regard to this clone: No cognate antigen has been identified for it. No much larger clone exists at a distance of one base, and base qualities are not known.

Library creation used the immunoSEQ multiplex PCR assay. The table was pulled from immuneACCESS by TCRdb, which kept in-frame rearrangements only. Such tables lose some clones; where checked, under half of the loss comes from unresolved V genes, and the rest has no known cause. The sample records 900 to 1,400 clones, around 81% of which are singletons. 5.9% of the sample is taken by the ten largest. Deletion took 5 bases off V and 2 bases off J, with a span of 10 bases between the germline ends. CDR1 and CDR2 (GTSNPN, SVGIG) derive from the germline V gene (reference sequence). From the cysteine through the phenylalanine, the CDR3 covers 13 amino acids. The retained sequence is limited to the CDR3, 39 bases, with the frame set at the first base. Repertoires were sampled repeatedly over the course of chemoradiotherapy so that clonal expansion in the tumor microenvironment could be followed.

The chain couples TRBV30 to TRBJ1-3, with the D gene not clear enough to name. The starting material was tumor tissue, obtained from a patient who underwent chemoradiotherapy. The receptor comes from a human donor with HPV-associated anogenital cancer. The DNA sequence is as follows: TGTGCCTGGGACTATACAGCTGGAAACACCATATATTTT. It translates to CAWDYTAGNTIYF.